This T cell receptor (beta chain) emerged from a study of neurological immune-mediated disorders. Study results and caveats: Levels of TCR clonal expansion peaked in HTLV-1-associated myelopathy and reached their lowest in multiple sclerosis, under those of healthy controls.

MiXCR, run by TCRdb on the 5' RACE reads, gives a single entry per CDR3 protein. The table includes about 55,000 distinct CDR3 sequences, approximately 4.1% detected once. This clonotype has more than one count but fewer than ten. Its antigen is currently unknown. This TCR came from a man aged 45-65 years with multiple sclerosis. The sequenced sample consisted of PBMCs.

The CDR3 loop reads CSARHREGYGYTF. The CDR3 nucleotides read TGCAGTGCTAGACACAGGGAGGGGTATGGCTACACCTTC. The V gene is TRBV20-1, the J gene TRBJ1-2; D might be TRBD1 (6 bases). This CDR3 contains 13 residues. Trimming removed 2 bases at V and 5 bases at J, with 12 bases between. Looked up from germline, CDR1 is DFQATT and CDR2 is SNEGSKA (reference sequence).